These 20 T cell receptor beta chains were all obtained from the same sample, sequenced in a study of shared clonotypes between healthy human individuals. Produced via immunoSEQ multiplex PCR; TCRdb's table is partial and in-frame only. The top ten clones hold around 12% of a sample with some 500,000 clones, 75% to 80% of them seen once. The sample was PBMCs. The receptors were gathered from a middle-aged woman in good health. Some clones in this sample may be carry-over from other donors' samples.

The chain is built from TRBV6-1 and TRBJ2-7, with 7 nucleotides matching TRBD2. There are 14 residues in the CDR3. The J segment lost 4 bases and the V segment lost 9 bases, leaving 12 bases of the junction unmatched. CDR1 and CDR2 (germline): MNHNS, SASEGT. The CDR3 DNA follows: TGTGCCAGGACCGCTAGCGGACCTTCTTACGAGCAGTACTTC. It specifies CARTASGPSYEQYF.

This chain uses TRBV5-4 with TRBJ2-1; TRBD2 agrees at 7 bases. Per germline, CDR1 SGHNT and CDR2 YYREEE (reference sequence). V gave up 5 bases and J gave up 2 bases; unmatched junction bases: 10. The CDR3 extends over 16 amino acids. The CDR3 sequence is CASSYGGSLPYNEQFF. The CDR3 region has the DNA TGTGCCAGCAGTTACGGGGGGAGCCTTCCCTACAATGAGCAGTTCTTC.

The chain combines TRBV2 with TRBJ2-7, with 9 positions matching TRBD2. There are 14 residues in the CDR3. In germline, CDR1 is SNHLY, CDR2 FYNNEI. J gave up 4 bases and V 4 bases, and 5 bases lay outside the gene matches. CDR3 sequence reads: CASSAREGLYEQYF. The CDR3, as DNA: TGTGCCAGCAGTGCGCGGGAGGGCCTATACGAGCAGTACTTC. The full variable domain, with the rest looked up from reference TRBV2 and TRBJ2-7, is EPEVTQTPSHQVTQMGQEVILRCVPISNHLYFYWYRQILGQKVEFLVSFYNNEISEKSEIFDDQFSVERPDGSNFTLKIRSTKLEDSAMYFCASSAREGLYEQYFGPGTRLTVT.

This rearrangement joins TRBV7-9 to TRBJ2-7; D is uncertain. CDR3 length: 17 residues. Trimming left V 0 bases short and J 4 bases short, with 19 bases between. CDR1 is SEHNR, CDR2 FQNEAQ, per germline (reference sequence). CDR3 residues: CASSLAEWQVGTYEQYF. The CDR3 DNA reads TGTGCCAGCAGCTTAGCGGAGTGGCAAGTGGGTACGTACGAGCAGTACTTC.

The rearrangement joins TRBV11-1 to TRBJ1-1; D ambiguous. The CDR3 is made up of 14 amino acids. The germline V and J ends were trimmed by 5 bases and 1 base, with 11 bases remaining between them. Looked up from germline, CDR1 is SGHAT and CDR2 is FQDESV (reference sequence). The CDR3 sequence: CASSKGRQNTEAFF. CDR3 nucleotides: TGTGCCAGCAGCAAAGGTAGGCAGAACACTGAAGCTTTCTTT.

This chain joins TRBV18 and TRBJ1-5; D not certain. CDR1 and CDR2 (germline): KGHSH, LQKENI. V lost 1 base and J 2 bases, leaving 9 bases between the germline ends. This CDR3 spans 15 amino acids. The CDR3, as DNA: TGTGCCAGCTCACCACTGATTTCCGGCAATCAGCCCCAGCATTTT. The encoded protein is CASSPLISGNQPQHF.

About this clone: One base separates it from a far larger clone, so it is likely a read error. The chain recombines TRBV5-4 with TRBJ2-3; maybe TRBD2 (6 bases). V gave up 3 bases and J gave up 0 bases, with 14 bases separating them. Germline lookup yields CDR1 SGHNT and CDR2 YYREEE (reference sequence). This CDR3 has 16 amino acids. The CDR3 region is CASSCGSGGSTDTQYF. The CDR3 region has the DNA TGTGCCAGCAGCTGTGGCTCCGGGGGTAGCACAGATACGCAGTATTTT.

This clone has at least ten counts. Different DNA sequences within this sample yield the same CDR3. V gene TRBV20-1 combines with J gene TRBJ2-4; D not certain. Trimming took off 7 bases at V and 3 bases at J, with 7 bases between the two ends. This CDR3 has 11 amino acids. Germline V gene sequence: CDR1 DFQATT, CDR2 SNEGSKA (reference sequence). The CDR3 DNA is TGCAGTGTATATGGCAAAAACATTCAGTACTTC. This sequence encodes CSVYGKNIQYF.

In this sample, this clone turned up many times. The chain recombines TRBV2 with TRBJ2-1; D gene unclear. V lost 8 bases to trimming and J lost 6 bases, with 14 bases between them. This CDR3 has 13 residues. The germline V gene encodes CDR1 SNHLY and CDR2 FYNNEI. The CDR3 here is CASLGPPGNEQFF. Here the CDR3 DNA reads TGTGCCAGCCTTGGCCCTCCGGGCAATGAGCAGTTCTTC.

This chain links TRBV28 with TRBJ2-7; D remains ambiguous. The V gene's germline CDR1 is MDHEN and CDR2 SYDVKM. Trimming stripped 5 bases from V and 5 bases from J, with 13 bases between. The CDR3 length is 13 residues. CDR3 region: CASSPRWVHEQYF. Here the CDR3 DNA reads TGTGCCAGCAGTCCCAGATGGGTCCACGAGCAGTACTTC.

The V and J genes are TRBV28 and TRBJ2-5, with 7 bases identical to TRBD1. The CDR3 sequence is 13 residues long. The germline V gene has CDR1 MDHEN and CDR2 SYDVKM. V shed 7 bases, J shed 6 bases, and the junction held 8 bases outside the gene matches. The chain's CDR3 is CASTRDREKTQYF. The CDR3 coding sequence is TGTGCCAGCACCCGTGACAGGGAAAAGACCCAGTACTTC. Drawing the rest from reference TRBV28 and TRBJ2-5, the complete variable domain is DVKVTQSSRYLVKRTGEKVFLECVQDMDHENMFWYRQDPGLGLRLIYFSYDVKMKEKGDIPEGYSVSREKKERFSLILESASTNQTSMYLCASTRDREKTQYFGPGTRLLVL.

The rearrangement links TRBV5-1 to TRBJ2-2, with 8 nucleotides matching TRBD2. The germline CDR1 and CDR2 sequences are SGHRS and YFSETQ. With 4 bases clipped from V and 6 bases from J, the junction kept 5 bases outside the gene matches. The CDR3 is made up of 14 amino acids. CDR3 in amino acids: CASSATSGAGELFF. In nucleotides, the CDR3 is TGCGCCAGCAGCGCAACTAGCGGTGCCGGGGAGCTGTTTTTT. The full variable domain, with the rest looked up from reference TRBV5-1 and TRBJ2-2, is KAGVTQTPRYLIKTRGQQVTLSCSPISGHRSVSWYQQTPGQGLQFLFEYFSETQRNKGNFPGRFSGRQFSNSRSEMNVSTLELGDSALYLCASSATSGAGELFFGEGSRLTVL.

This rearrangement joins TRBV20-1 to TRBJ1-1; D is undetermined. This CDR3 comprises 11 residues. The V end lost 0 bases, the J end lost 10 bases, and 9 bases lay between the germline ends. The germline V gene has CDR1 DFQATT and CDR2 SNEGSKA (reference sequence). This chain's CDR3 is CSARDFGVAFF. CDR3 nucleotides: TGCAGTGCTAGAGATTTCGGGGTAGCTTTCTTT.

V and J are TRBV28 and TRBJ2-7; 12 nucleotides agree with TRBD2. The germline V gene encodes CDR1 MDHEN and CDR2 SYDVKM. The junction had 4 bases not matched to a gene; V was cut back by 6 bases and J by 1 base. The CDR3 has 15 amino acids. CDR3 loop: CASRITSGRSYEQYF. For the CDR3, the DNA is TGTGCCAGCAGAATTACTAGCGGGAGGTCCTACGAGCAGTACTTC.

This chain uses TRBV9 with TRBJ2-7, with D perhaps matching TRBD1 (5 bases). The CDR3 runs to 12 residues. The V and J ends lost 7 bases and 6 bases respectively, with 14 bases between them. Germline V gene lookup returns CDR1 SGDLS and CDR2 YYNGEE. Here the CDR3 reads CASGARLGEQYF. The CDR3 DNA follows: TGTGCCAGCGGGGCTAGACTCGGCGAGCAGTACTTC.

The V call is TRBV9, the J call TRBJ2-7, with 12 bases lining up with TRBD2. V was pared by 4 bases and J by 2 bases, with 4 bases of the junction left unmatched. Germline V gene sequence: CDR1 SGDLS, CDR2 YYNGEE. The CDR3 is made up of 15 amino acids. This chain's CDR3 is CASSIGLAGPYEQYF. In DNA, the CDR3 is TGTGCCAGCAGCATAGGACTAGCGGGGCCCTACGAGCAGTACTTC.

The genes are TRBV4-3 and TRBJ2-1; 7 bases map to TRBD2. The junction had 6 bases not matched to a gene; V was cut back by 0 bases and J by 1 base. CDR1 and CDR2 (germline): LGHNA, YSLEER. The CDR3 sequence is 17 residues long. The chain's CDR3 is CASSQDPRRESYNEQFF. CDR3 bases: TGCGCCAGCAGCCAAGATCCCAGGCGGGAGTCCTACAATGAGCAGTTCTTC.

The chain links TRBV15 to TRBJ1-1, with D hard to call. V lost 0 bases to trimming and J lost 1 base, with 9 bases between them. In germline, CDR1 is LNHNV, CDR2 YYDKDF (reference sequence). This CDR3 contains 15 residues. The CDR3 protein is CATSRDRTENTEAFF. As DNA, the CDR3 is TGTGCCACCAGCAGAGATAGGACGGAGAACACTGAAGCTTTCTTT.

A single count supports this clone. The genes are TRBV4-1 and TRBJ2-7; 11 bases map to TRBD2. Germline CDR1 is MGHRA and CDR2 is YSYEKL. V shed 0 bases and J 3 bases; nucleotides not matched to a gene: 13. The CDR3 is 19 amino acids. The CDR3 spells CASSQDGGTGLAENYEQYF. The CDR3 region has the DNA TGCGCCAGCAGCCAAGACGGCGGCACGGGACTAGCGGAGAACTACGAGCAGTACTTC.

A remark on this clone: Other DNA sequences in this specimen translate into the identical CDR3. V is TRBV29-1 and J is TRBJ2-1, with 8 bases aligning to TRBD2. CDR3 length: 13 residues. CDR1 SQVTM and CDR2 ANQGSEA come from the germline V gene. V lost 6 bases and J lost 10; bases outside the gene matches: 11. CDR3 region: CSVEAREGGEQFF. As DNA, the CDR3 is TGCAGCGTCGAGGCTCGGGAGGGTGGAGAGCAGTTCTTC.